This T cell receptor beta chain is drawn from a study of T cells in Graves' hyperthyroidism and ophthalmopathy. This CDR3 comprises 13 residues. Germline V lookup: CDR1 SGHRS, CDR2 YFSETQ. V lost 0 bases, J lost 6 bases, and 3 bases stayed unmatched. Authors of the study amplified TCR beta CDR3 regions from RNA transcripts. First-round RT-PCR of the TCR CDR3 relied on the HTBI primer set. TCRdb redid the calling of the multiplex PCR reads with MiXCR, one entry per CDR3 protein. The data show approximately 420,000 distinct CDR3 sequences, 14% to 15% seen once. This clonotype came up a few times. Sequencing was done on a sample of blood. This TCR derives from a woman aged 25-40 years with Graves' hyperthyroidism. V and J are TRBV5-1 and TRBJ2-7; 7 bases are a match to TRBD1. CDR3 sequence (DNA): TGCGCCAGCAGCTTGGGGGACAGCGCCGAGCAGTACTTC. Amino acids: CASSLGDSAEQYF. The full variable domain, rest sourced from reference TRBV5-1 and TRBJ2-7, is KAGVTQTPRYLIKTRGQQVTLSCSPISGHRSVSWYQQTPGQGLQFLFEYFSETQRNKGNFPGRFSGRQFSNSRSEMNVSTLELGDSALYLCASSLGDSAEQYFGPGTRLTVT.